The sequence of this T cell receptor beta chain was determined in a study of blood T cell repertoires in COVID-19. The V and J ends lost 0 bases and 9 bases respectively, with 6 bases between them. Germline CDR1 MNHNY, CDR2 SVGAGI (reference sequence). CDR3 length: 12 residues. This table comes from immunoSEQ multiplex PCR, and its TCRdb copy is limited to in-frame clones, with some not included. The sample consists of around 99,000 clones, around 80% of them appearing once. What was sequenced was peripheral blood. The chain employs TRBV6-6 and TRBJ2-1, with unresolved D. The TCR comes from a human donor in a cohort sampled during active or convalescent COVID-19. In DNA, the CDR3 is TGTGCCAGCAGTTACTCTGGCTCTGAGCAGTTCTTC. It is translated as CASSYSGSEQFF.